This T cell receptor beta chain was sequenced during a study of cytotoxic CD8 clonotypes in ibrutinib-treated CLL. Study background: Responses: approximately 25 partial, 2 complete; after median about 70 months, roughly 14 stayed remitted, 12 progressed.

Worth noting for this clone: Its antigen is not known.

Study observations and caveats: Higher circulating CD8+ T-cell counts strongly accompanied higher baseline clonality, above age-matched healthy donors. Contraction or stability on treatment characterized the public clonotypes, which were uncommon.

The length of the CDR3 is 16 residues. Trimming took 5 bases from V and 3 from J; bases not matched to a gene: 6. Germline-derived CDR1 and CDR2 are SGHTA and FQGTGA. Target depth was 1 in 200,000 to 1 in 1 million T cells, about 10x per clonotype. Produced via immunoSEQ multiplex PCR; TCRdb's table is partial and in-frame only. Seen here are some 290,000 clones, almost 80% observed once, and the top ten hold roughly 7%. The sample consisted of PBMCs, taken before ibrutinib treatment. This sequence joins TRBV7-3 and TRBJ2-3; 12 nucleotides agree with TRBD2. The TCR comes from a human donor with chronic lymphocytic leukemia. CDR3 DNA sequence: TGTGCCAGCAGCCCAGATCTAGCGGGAGGGACAGATACGCAGTATTTT. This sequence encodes CASSPDLAGGTDTQYF.